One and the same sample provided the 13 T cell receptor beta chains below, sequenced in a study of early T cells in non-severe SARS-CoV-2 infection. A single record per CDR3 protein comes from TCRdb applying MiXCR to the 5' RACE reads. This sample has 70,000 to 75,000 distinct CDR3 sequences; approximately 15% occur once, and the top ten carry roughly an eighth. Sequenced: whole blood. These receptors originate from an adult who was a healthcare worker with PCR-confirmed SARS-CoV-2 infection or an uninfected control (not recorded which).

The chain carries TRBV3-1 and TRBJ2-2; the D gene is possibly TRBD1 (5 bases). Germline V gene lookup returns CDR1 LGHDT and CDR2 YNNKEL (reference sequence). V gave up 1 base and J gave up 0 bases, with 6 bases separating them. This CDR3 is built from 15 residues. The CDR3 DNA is TGTGCCAGCAGCCAAGGGACAACGAACACCGGGGAGCTGTTTTTT. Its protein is CASSQGTTNTGELFF. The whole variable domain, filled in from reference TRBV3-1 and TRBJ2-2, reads DTAVSQTPKYLVTQMGNDKSIKCEQNLGHDTMYWYKQDSKKFLKIMFSYNNKELIINETVPNRFSPKSPDKAHLNLHINSLELGDSAVYFCASSQGTTNTGELFFGEGSRLTVL.

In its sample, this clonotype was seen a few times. CDR3 DNA sequence: TGTGCCAGCAAGCGGGACAGCTCCTACGAGCAGTACTTC. Translated: CASKRDSSYEQYF. The chain has TRBV2 and TRBJ2-7, with D tentatively TRBD1 or TRBD2 (7 bases each). The CDR3 contains 13 residues. V was clipped by 7 bases and J by 0 bases, with 10 bases between them. In germline, CDR1 is SNHLY, CDR2 FYNNEI.

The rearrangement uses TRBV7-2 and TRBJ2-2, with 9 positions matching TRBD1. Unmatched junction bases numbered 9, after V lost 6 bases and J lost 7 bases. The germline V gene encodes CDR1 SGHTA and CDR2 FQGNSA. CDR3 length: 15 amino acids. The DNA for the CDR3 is TGTGCCAGCAGTTCATACAGGGGGCGAGGCGGGGAGCTGTTTTTT. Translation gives CASSSYRGRGGELFF. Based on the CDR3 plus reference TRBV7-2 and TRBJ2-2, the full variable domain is GAGVSQSPSNKVTEKGKDVELRCDPISGHTALYWYRQSLGQGLEFLIYFQGNSAPDKSGLPSDRFSAERTGGSVSTLTIQRTQQEDSAVYLCASSSYRGRGGELFFGEGSRLTVL.

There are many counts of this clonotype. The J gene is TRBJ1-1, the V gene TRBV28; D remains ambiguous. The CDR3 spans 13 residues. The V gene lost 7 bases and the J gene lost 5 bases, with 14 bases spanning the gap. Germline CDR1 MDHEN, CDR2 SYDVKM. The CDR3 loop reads CASNLGVSTEAFF. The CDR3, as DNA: TGTGCCAGCAACCTGGGAGTTTCGACTGAAGCTTTCTTT.

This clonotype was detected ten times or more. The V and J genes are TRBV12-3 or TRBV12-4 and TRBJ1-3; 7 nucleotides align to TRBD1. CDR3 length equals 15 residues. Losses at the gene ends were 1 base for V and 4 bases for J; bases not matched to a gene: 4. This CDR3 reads CASSLGQGGGNTIYF. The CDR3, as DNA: TGTGCCAGCAGTTTAGGACAGGGAGGAGGAAACACCATATATTTT.

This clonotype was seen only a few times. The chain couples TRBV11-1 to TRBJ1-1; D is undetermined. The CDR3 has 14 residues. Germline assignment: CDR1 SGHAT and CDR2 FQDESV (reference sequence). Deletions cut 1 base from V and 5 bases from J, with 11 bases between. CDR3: CASSLGGVLTEAFF. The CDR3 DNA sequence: TGTGCCAGCAGCTTAGGAGGTGTTTTAACTGAAGCTTTCTTT.

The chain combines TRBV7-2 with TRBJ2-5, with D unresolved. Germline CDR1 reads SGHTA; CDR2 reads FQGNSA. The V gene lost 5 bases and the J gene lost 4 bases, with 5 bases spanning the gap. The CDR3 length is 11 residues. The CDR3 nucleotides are TGTGCCAGCAGCGAAGGAGAGACCCAGTACTTC. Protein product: CASSEGETQYF.

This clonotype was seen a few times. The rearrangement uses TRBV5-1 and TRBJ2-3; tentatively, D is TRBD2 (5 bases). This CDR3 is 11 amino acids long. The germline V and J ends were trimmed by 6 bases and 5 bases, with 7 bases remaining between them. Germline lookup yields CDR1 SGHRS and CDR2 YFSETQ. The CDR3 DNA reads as TGCGCCAGCACCCGGGGAGATACGCAGTATTTT. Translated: CASTRGDTQYF.

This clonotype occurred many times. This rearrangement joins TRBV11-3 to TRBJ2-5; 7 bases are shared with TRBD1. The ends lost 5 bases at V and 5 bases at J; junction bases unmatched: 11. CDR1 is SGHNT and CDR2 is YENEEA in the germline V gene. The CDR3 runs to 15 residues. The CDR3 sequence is CASSTRQGEGETQYF. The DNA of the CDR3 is TGTGCCAGCAGCACCAGACAGGGTGAAGGGGAGACCCAGTACTTC.

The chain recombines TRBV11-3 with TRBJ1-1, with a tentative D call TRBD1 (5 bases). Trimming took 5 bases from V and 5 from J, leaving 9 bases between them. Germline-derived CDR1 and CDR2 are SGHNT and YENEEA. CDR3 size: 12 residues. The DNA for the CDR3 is TGTGCCAGCAGCCAGGGCCCTACTGAAGCTTTCTTT. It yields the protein CASSQGPTEAFF.

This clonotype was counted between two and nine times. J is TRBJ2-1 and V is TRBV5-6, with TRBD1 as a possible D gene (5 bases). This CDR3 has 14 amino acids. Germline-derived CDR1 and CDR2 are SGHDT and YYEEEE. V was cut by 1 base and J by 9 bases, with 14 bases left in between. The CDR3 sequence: CASSLWGQFVEQFF. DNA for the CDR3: TGTGCCAGCAGCTTGTGGGGCCAGTTCGTTGAGCAGTTCTTC.

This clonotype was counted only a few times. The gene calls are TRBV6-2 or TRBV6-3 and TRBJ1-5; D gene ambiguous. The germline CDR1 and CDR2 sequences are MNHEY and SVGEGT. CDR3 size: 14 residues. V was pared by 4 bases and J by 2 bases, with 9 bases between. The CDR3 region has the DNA TGTGCCAGCAGTTCCGAGTGGGGCAATCAGCCCCAGCATTTT. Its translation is CASSSEWGNQPQHF.

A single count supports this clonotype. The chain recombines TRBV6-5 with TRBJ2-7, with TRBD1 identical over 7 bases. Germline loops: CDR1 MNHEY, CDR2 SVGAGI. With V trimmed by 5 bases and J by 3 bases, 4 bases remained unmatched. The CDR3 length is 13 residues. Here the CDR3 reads CASSRTGSYEQYF. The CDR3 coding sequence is TGTGCCAGCAGTCGGACAGGTAGCTACGAGCAGTACTTC.